The next 6 T cell receptor beta chains were all read from a single sample in a study of cytomegalovirus exposure and HLA in healthy donors (dated by TCRdb to about 2017). Receptors were amplified or captured by the immunoSEQ multiplex PCR assay. For the multiplex PCR, a mixture combining 60 forward primers for TCR Vbeta segments and 13 reverse primers for TCR Jbeta segments was used. Entries here come from immuneACCESS through TCRdb and include only in-frame sequences with V and J called. Some clones fail to appear in such tables; in the studies checked, an unresolved V gene covers under half of the shortfall, and the cause of the remainder is unknown. The sample table shows approximately 160,000 clones, and around 75% are seen once. About 1.9% of the sample is held by the ten biggest clonotypes. Sequenced sample: PBMCs. The receptors come from a human donor in good health.

The V and J genes are TRBV9 and TRBJ1-1; D not resolved. The V and J ends lost 3 bases and 1 base respectively, with 10 bases between them. The CDR3 length is 14 residues. Looked up from germline, CDR1 is SGDLS and CDR2 is YYNGEE. In DNA form, the CDR3 reads TGTGCCAGCAGCGATCATACAAGGAACACTGAAGCTTTCTTT. Translating gives CASSDHTRNTEAFF.

The chain couples TRBV6-6 to TRBJ2-5; possibly TRBD1 for D (5 bases). The closer fit of TRBJ2-7 to the DNA end suggests the J call may be wrong. Germline CDR1 MNHNY, CDR2 SVGAGI (reference sequence). The CDR3 contains 14 residues. CDR3 region: CASSSSGHTYEQYF. The CDR3, as DNA: TGTGCCAGCAGTTCCTCTGGACATACCTACGAGCAGTACTTC.

The chain is built from TRBV7-8 and TRBJ1-6; D is undetermined. Germline lookup yields CDR1 SGHVS and CDR2 FQNEAQ. The V and J ends lost 2 bases and 7 bases respectively, with 6 bases between them. This CDR3 is 13 amino acids long. CDR3 DNA sequence: TGTGCCAGCAGCTTACGGGAGAATTCACCCCTCCACTTT. Translating gives CASSLRENSPLHF.

J is TRBJ1-3 and V is TRBV27; D unclear. Germline CDR1 MNHEY, CDR2 SMNVEV (reference sequence). Trimming shortened V by 8 bases and J by 0 bases, and 14 bases separated the two germline ends. This CDR3 has 15 amino acids. CDR3 in amino acids: CASSFSGNSGNTIYF. CDR3 DNA: TGTGCCAGCTCATTTTCGGGAAACTCTGGAAACACCATATATTTT.

The chain is built from TRBV4-3 and TRBJ2-7, with a weak D call TRBD1 (5 bases). The germline V and J ends were trimmed by 2 bases and 2 bases, with 13 bases remaining between them. Germline V gives CDR1 LGHNA, CDR2 YSLEER. The CDR3 is made up of 15 amino acids. The CDR3 is CASSQSYAGTYEQYF. CDR3 bases: TGCGCCAGCAGCCAAAGTTACGCAGGGACCTACGAGCAGTACTTC.

The chain has TRBV9 and TRBJ1-4; 7 positions agree with TRBD1. The germline V gene encodes CDR1 SGDLS and CDR2 YYNGEE. CDR3 size: 15 residues. V was pared by 5 bases and J by 5 bases, with 9 bases of the junction left unmatched. The CDR3 DNA follows: TGTGCCAGCAGTACTGGACAGGCCGCGAATGAAAAACTGTTTTTT. Amino acids: CASSTGQAANEKLFF.